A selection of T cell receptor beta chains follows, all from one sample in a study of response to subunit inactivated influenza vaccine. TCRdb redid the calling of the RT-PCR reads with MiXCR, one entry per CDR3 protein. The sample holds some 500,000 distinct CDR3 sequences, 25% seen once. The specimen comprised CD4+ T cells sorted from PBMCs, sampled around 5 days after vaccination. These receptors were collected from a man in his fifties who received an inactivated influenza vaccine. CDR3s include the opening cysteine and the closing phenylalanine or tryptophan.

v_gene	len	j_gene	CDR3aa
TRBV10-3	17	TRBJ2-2	CAIRPQASGPNTGELFF
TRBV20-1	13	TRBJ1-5	CSAQGFSNQPQHF
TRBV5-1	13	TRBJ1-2	CASSQDRASGYTF
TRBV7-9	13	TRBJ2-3	CASSLRAIDTQYF
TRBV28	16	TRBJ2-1	CASSSYWESSYNEQFF
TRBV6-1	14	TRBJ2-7	CASSRRDLVTEQYF
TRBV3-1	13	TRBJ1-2	CASSQGIAASYTF
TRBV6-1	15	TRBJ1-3	CASNEPGSPGNTIYF
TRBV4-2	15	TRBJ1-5	CASSQDRGYNQPQHF
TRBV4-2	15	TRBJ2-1	CASSQNRGSYNEQFF
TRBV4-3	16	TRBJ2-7	CASSQGGAGGSYEQYF
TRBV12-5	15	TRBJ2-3	CASGTSGTSTDTQYF
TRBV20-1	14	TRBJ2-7	CSAPLAGGTYEQYF
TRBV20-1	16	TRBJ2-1	CSARDPAGARGNEQFF
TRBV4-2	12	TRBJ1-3	CASSQRSGTIYF
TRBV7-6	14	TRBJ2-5	CASSTRTGLETQYF
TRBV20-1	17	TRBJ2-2	CSARPRFRKSNTGELFF
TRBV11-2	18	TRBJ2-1	CASSSRYRDRGSYNEQFF
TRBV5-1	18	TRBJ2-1	CASSQLLKTGPRNNEQFF
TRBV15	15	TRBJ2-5	CATSRAGTPIGTQYF
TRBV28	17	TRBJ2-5	CASSIAVKRLDGETQYF
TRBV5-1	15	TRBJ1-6	CASSLGWGRSSPLHF
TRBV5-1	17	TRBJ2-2	CASSSALAATVRGELFF
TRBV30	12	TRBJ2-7	CAWTRDSYEQYF
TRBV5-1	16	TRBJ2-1	CASSFSGTGSYNEQFF
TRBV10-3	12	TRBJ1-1	CAISEVDTEAFF
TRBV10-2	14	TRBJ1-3	CASSGQEPGNTIYF
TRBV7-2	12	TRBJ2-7	CASSSSHYEQYF
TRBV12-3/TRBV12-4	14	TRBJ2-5	CASSSGPWGETQYF
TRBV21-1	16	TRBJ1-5	CARWGRDRYSNQPQHF
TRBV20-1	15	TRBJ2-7	CSAITGLAFSYEQYF
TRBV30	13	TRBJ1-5	CAWSARYNQPQHF
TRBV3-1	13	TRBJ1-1	CASSHGLGTEAFF
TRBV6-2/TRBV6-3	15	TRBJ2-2	CASRRQGVLTGELFF
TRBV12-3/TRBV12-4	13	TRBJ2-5	CASSPGGEETQYF
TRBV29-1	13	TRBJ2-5	CSVEERGYETQYF
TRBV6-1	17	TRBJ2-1	CASSINLRSGTYNEQFF
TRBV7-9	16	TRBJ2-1	CASSFPGLAVLNEQFF
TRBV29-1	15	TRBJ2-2	CSVEGARPNTGELFF
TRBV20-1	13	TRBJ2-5	CSASTSDIETQYF
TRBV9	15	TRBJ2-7	CASSPLTSGSSEQYF
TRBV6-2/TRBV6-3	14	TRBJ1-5	CASSGTGGFQPQHF
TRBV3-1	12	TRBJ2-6	CGASSGANVLTF
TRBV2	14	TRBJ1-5	CASSAEGGGQPQHF
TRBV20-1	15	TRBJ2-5	CSAFSTALHQQTQYF
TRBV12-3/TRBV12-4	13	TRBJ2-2	CASSLGGSGELFF
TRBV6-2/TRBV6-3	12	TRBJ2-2	CASSTVAGELFF